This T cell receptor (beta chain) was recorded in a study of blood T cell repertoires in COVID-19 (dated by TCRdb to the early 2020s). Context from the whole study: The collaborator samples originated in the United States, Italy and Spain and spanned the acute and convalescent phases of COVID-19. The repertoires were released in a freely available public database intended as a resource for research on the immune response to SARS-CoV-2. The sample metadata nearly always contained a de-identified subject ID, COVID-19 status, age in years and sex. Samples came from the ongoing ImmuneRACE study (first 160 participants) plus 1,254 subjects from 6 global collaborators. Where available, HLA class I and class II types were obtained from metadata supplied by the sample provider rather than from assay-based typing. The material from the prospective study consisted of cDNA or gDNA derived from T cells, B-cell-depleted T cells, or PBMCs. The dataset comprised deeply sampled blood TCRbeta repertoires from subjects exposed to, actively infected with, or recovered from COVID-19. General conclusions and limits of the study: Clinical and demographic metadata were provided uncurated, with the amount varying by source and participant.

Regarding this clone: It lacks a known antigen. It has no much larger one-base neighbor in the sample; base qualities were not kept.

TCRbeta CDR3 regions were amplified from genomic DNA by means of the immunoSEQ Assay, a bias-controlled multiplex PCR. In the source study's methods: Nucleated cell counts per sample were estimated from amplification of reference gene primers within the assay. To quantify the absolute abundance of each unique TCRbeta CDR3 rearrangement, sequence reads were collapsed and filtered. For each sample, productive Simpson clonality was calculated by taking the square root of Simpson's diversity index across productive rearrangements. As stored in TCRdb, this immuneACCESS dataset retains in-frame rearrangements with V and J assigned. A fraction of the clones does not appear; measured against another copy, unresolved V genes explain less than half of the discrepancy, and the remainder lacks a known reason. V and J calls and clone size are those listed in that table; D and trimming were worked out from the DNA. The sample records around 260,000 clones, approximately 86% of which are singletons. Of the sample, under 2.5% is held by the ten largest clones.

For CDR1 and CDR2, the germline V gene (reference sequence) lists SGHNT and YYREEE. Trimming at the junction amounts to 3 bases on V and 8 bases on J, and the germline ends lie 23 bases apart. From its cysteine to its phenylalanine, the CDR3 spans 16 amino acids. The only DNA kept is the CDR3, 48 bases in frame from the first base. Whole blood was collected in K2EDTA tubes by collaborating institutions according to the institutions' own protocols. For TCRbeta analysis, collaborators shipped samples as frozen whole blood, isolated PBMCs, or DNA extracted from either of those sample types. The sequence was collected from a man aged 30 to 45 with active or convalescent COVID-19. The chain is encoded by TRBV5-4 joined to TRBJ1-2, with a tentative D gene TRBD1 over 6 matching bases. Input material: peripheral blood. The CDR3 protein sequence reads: CASSSRRDTFRGGYTF. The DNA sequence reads TGTGCCAGCAGCTCCCGTAGGGACACTTTCCGAGGGGGCTACACCTTC.